These 18 T cell receptor beta chains came from one sample sequenced in a study of neurological immune-mediated disorders. TCRdb analysed the 5' RACE reads with MiXCR anew, one entry per CDR3 protein. Among more than 50,000 distinct CDR3 sequences listed, about 10% were seen once. The sequencing input was PBMCs. All receptors come from a man aged 55 to 70 in good health.

This clonotype was seen ten or more times. The chain has TRBV4-3 and TRBJ1-1; D may be TRBD1 (5 bases). CDR3 length equals 13 residues. Germline CDR1 is LGHNA and CDR2 is YSLEER. Trimming removed 1 base at V and 6 bases at J, with 9 bases between. Written as DNA, the CDR3 is TGCGCCAGCAGCCAAGGTTTAGGGGCTGAAGCTTTCTTT. The encoded protein is CASSQGLGAEAFF.

This clonotype was seen at least ten times. This chain uses TRBV6-5 with TRBJ1-2; 10 nucleotides agree with TRBD1. The junction had 3 bases not matched to a gene; V was cut back by 6 bases and J by 2 bases. Germline V CDR1 and CDR2: MNHEY, SVGAGI. The CDR3 runs to 14 residues. This CDR3 is CASSRQGANYGYTF. CDR3 in DNA: TGTGCCAGCAGCCGACAGGGGGCCAACTATGGCTACACCTTC.

In this sample, this clonotype turned up many times. The chain is built from TRBV7-9 and TRBJ2-2, with 7 bases lining up with TRBD1. Germline V CDR1 and CDR2: SEHNR, FQNEAQ (reference sequence). Losses at the gene ends were 5 bases for V and 5 bases for J; bases not matched to a gene: 11. The CDR3 totals 16 residues. CDR3 DNA sequence: TGTGCCAGCAGCCTCGCCCCAGGGGGACGTACCGGGGAGCTGTTTTTT. This codes for CASSLAPGGRTGELFF. The full variable domain, rest sourced from reference TRBV7-9 and TRBJ2-2, is DTGVSQNPRHKITKRGQNVTFRCDPISEHNRLYWYRQTLGQGPEFLTYFQNEAQLEKSRLLSDRFSAERPKGSFSTLEIQRTEQGDSAMYLCASSLAPGGRTGELFFGEGSRLTVL.

This clonotype was seen repeatedly, ten times or more. The chain joins TRBV7-9 to TRBJ1-1, with D perhaps matching TRBD1 (5 bases). The CDR3 covers 13 residues. V gave up 8 bases and J gave up 4 bases, with 14 bases separating them. Germline loops: CDR1 SEHNR, CDR2 FQNEAQ (reference sequence). The CDR3 DNA reads TGTGCCAGCTCGGGGGTCGTAGGCACTGAAGCTTTCTTT. Translation gives CASSGVVGTEAFF.

This clonotype was detected ten times or more. J is TRBJ2-3 and V is TRBV28, with TRBD2 as a possible D gene (6 bases). The germline gives CDR1 MDHEN, CDR2 SYDVKM. The CDR3 covers 15 residues. V was shortened by 8 bases and J by 2 bases, with 17 bases between the two germline ends. In DNA, the CDR3 is TGTGCCAGCGCTAGGAGGGGCTCGACCACAGATACGCAGTATTTT. Translated: CASARRGSTTDTQYF.

In this sample, this clonotype turned up many times. This chain links TRBV5-1 with TRBJ2-7; D not resolved. The V end lost 2 bases, the J end lost 0 bases, and 12 bases lay between the germline ends. This CDR3 contains 15 residues. Germline CDR1 reads SGHRS; CDR2 reads YFSETQ. DNA for the CDR3: TGCGCCAGCAGCTTTCTACAGACCAGCTCCTACGAGCAGTACTTC. Amino acid sequence: CASSFLQTSSYEQYF.

This clonotype was recorded many times. The chain couples TRBV5-1 to TRBJ2-1, with 7 bases identical to TRBD1. Germline V gene lookup returns CDR1 SGHRS and CDR2 YFSETQ. The junction had 3 bases not matched to a gene; V was cut back by 0 bases and J by 3 bases. The CDR3 is 15 residues long. DNA for the CDR3: TGCGCCAGCAGCTTGGTGGGGGACAGCTACAATGAGCAGTTCTTC. Translated, it gives CASSLVGDSYNEQFF.

This clonotype was seen at least ten times. J is TRBJ2-7 and V is TRBV6-5; D gene ambiguous. Germline values: CDR1 MNHEY, CDR2 SVGAGI. The CDR3 totals 14 residues. Trimming pared 0 bases from V and 2 bases from J, leaving 8 bases between. CDR3 sequence reads: CASSYSIQTYEQYF. CDR3 coding DNA: TGTGCCAGCAGTTACTCGATACAGACCTACGAGCAGTACTTC.

This clonotype was detected many times. This sequence joins TRBV6-5 and TRBJ2-7; 8 bases match TRBD1. V trimming: 5 bases; J trimming: 2 bases; junction bases outside the gene matches: 8. The CDR3 runs to 15 residues. Germline V lookup: CDR1 MNHEY, CDR2 SVGAGI. This CDR3 is CASSERQGLAYEQYF. CDR3 nucleotides: TGTGCCAGCAGTGAGCGACAGGGGCTAGCCTACGAGCAGTACTTC.

Many counts were recorded for this clonotype. This rearrangement joins TRBV3-1 to TRBJ2-7; D ambiguous. V was shortened by 1 base and J by 2 bases, with 9 bases between the two germline ends. The CDR3 runs 14 residues. The germline V gene has CDR1 LGHDT and CDR2 YNNKEL (reference sequence). Written as DNA, the CDR3 is TGTGCCAGCAGCCAAGGCCCCACAGCCTACGAGCAGTACTTC. Its protein is CASSQGPTAYEQYF.

This clonotype has ten or more counts. The rearrangement links TRBV6-2 or TRBV6-3 to TRBJ2-1; 15 nucleotides line up with TRBD2. Trimming took 6 bases from V and 9 from J; bases not matched to a gene: 3. CDR1 and CDR2 from the germline V gene are MNHEY and SVGEGT. The length of the CDR3 is 14 residues. DNA of the CDR3: TGTGCCAGCAGAAGGACTAGCGGGGGGGTTGAGCAGTTCTTC. Its translation is CASRRTSGGVEQFF.

This clonotype was found many times. The CDR3 DNA reads as TGTGCCAGCAGAGACCTGGAGGGCTACACCTTC. Translated, it gives CASRDLEGYTF. The J gene is TRBJ1-2, the V gene TRBV27; no definite D call. With 6 bases removed from V and 8 bases from J, the gap between germline ends came to 10 bases. The V gene's germline CDR1 is MNHEY and CDR2 SMNVEV (reference sequence). This CDR3 is built from 11 residues.

Many counts were recorded for this clonotype. V gene TRBV28 combines with J gene TRBJ1-5; no reliable D call. The V end was cut by 6 bases, the J end by 1 base, with 4 bases between. The CDR3 runs to 12 residues. The germline V gene encodes CDR1 MDHEN and CDR2 SYDVKM. CDR3 sequence: CASRGSNQPQHF. The CDR3 DNA reads TGTGCCAGCAGAGGCAGCAATCAGCCCCAGCATTTT. Full variable domain (rest looked up from reference TRBV28 and TRBJ1-5): DVKVTQSSRYLVKRTGEKVFLECVQDMDHENMFWYRQDPGLGLRLIYFSYDVKMKEKGDIPEGYSVSREKKERFSLILESASTNQTSMYLCASRGSNQPQHFGDGTRLSIL.

This clonotype showed up many times. J is TRBJ1-2 and V is TRBV28; D is uncertain. Trimming removed 3 bases at V and 2 bases at J, with 7 bases between. Germline V lookup: CDR1 MDHEN, CDR2 SYDVKM. This CDR3 region has 13 residues. CDR3 loop: CASSFEGNYGYTF. DNA for the CDR3: TGTGCCAGCAGTTTTGAGGGAAACTATGGCTACACCTTC.

This clonotype was seen repeatedly, ten times or more. The V gene is TRBV20-1, the J gene TRBJ2-7; 10 positions agree with TRBD1. The V gene end was trimmed by 3 bases and the J gene end by 2 bases; junction bases not matched to a gene: 4. The CDR3 consists of 14 residues. The germline gives CDR1 DFQATT, CDR2 SNEGSKA (reference sequence). This chain's CDR3 is CSARGTGDTYEQYF. CDR3 bases: TGCAGTGCTAGGGGGACAGGGGACACCTACGAGCAGTACTTC.

This clonotype was seen ten or more times. V and J are TRBV20-1 and TRBJ2-3; 13 positions agree with TRBD2. V was pared by 0 bases and J by 4 bases, with 4 bases of the junction left unmatched. The germline V gene has CDR1 DFQATT and CDR2 SNEGSKA (reference sequence). This CDR3 region has 16 residues. The CDR3 spells CSARDHTSGGADTQYF. The CDR3 nucleotides are TGCAGTGCTAGAGATCACACTAGCGGGGGGGCAGATACGCAGTATTTT.

This clonotype was seen many times. The chain employs TRBV3-1 and TRBJ1-2, with unresolved D. The V and J ends lost 2 bases and 4 bases respectively, with 17 bases between them. Germline V gene lookup returns CDR1 LGHDT and CDR2 YNNKEL (reference sequence). This CDR3 has 16 residues. CDR3 bases: TGTGCCAGCAGCCAATCACTGGGTCGGCAGCTCTATGGCTACACCTTC. Its translation is CASSQSLGRQLYGYTF.

Ten or more counts support this clonotype. V and J are TRBV7-2 and TRBJ1-2; D is ambiguous. Trimming took 1 base from V and 2 from J, leaving 8 bases between them. This CDR3 comprises 14 residues. The germline gives CDR1 SGHTA, CDR2 FQGNSA. The CDR3 bases are TGTGCCAGCAGCTTAGATCTCGTAAACTATGGCTACACCTTC. Its protein is CASSLDLVNYGYTF. Full variable domain (remainder filled in from reference TRBV7-2 and TRBJ1-2): GAGVSQSPSNKVTEKGKDVELRCDPISGHTALYWYRQSLGQGLEFLIYFQGNSAPDKSGLPSDRFSAERTGGSVSTLTIQRTQQEDSAVYLCASSLDLVNYGYTFGSGTRLTVV.